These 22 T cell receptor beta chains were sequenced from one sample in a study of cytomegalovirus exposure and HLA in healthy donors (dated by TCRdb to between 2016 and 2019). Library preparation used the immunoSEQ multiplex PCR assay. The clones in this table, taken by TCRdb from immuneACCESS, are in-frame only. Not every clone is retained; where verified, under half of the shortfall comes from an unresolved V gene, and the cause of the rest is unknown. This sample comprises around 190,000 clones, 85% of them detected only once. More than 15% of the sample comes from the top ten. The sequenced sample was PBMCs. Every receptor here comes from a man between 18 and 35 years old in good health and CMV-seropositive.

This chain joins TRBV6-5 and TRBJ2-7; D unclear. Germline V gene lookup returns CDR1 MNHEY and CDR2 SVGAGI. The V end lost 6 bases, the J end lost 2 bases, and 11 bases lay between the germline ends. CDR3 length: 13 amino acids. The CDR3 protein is CASSLTVAYEQYF. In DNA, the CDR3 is TGTGCCAGCAGCCTAACTGTTGCCTACGAGCAGTACTTC.

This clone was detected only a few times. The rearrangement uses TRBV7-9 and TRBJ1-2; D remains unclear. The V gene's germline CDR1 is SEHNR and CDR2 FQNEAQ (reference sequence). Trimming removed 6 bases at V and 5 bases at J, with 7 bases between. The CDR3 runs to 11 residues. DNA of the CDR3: TGTGCCAGCAGGGACTTTTATGGCTACACCTTC. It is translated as CASRDFYGYTF.

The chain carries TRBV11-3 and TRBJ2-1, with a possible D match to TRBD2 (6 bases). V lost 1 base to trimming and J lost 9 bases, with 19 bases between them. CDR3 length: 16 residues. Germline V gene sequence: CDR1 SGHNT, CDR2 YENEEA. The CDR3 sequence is CASSLGSGDNGGEQFF. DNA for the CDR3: TGTGCCAGCAGCTTAGGTTCGGGAGATAATGGTGGTGAGCAGTTCTTC.

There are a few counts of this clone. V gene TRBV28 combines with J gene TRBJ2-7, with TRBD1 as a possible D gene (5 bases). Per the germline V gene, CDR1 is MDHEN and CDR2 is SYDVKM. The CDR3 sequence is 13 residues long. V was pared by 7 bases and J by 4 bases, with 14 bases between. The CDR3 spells CASTLRGHYEQYF. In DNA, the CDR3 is TGTGCCAGCACCCTAAGGGGCCATTACGAGCAGTACTTC.

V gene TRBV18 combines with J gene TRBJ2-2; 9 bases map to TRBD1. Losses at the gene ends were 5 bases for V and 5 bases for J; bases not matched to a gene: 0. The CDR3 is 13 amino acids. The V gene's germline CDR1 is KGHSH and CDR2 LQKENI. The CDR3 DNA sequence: TGTGCCAGCTCAGGACAGGGGACCGGGGAGCTGTTTTTT. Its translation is CASSGQGTGELFF.

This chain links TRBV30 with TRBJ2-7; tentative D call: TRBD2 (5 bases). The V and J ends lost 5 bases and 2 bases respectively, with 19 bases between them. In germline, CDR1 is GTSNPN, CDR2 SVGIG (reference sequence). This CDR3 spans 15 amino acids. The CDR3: CAWGRDRRPTYEQYF. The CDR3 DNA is TGTGCCTGGGGTCGGGATAGGCGTCCTACCTACGAGCAGTACTTC.

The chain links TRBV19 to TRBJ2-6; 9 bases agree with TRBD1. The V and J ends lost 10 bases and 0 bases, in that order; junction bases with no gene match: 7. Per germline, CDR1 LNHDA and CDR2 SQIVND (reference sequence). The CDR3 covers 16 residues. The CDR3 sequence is CATTRTGVSGANVLTF. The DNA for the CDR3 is TGTGCCACCACGCGGACAGGGGTCTCTGGGGCCAACGTCCTGACTTTC. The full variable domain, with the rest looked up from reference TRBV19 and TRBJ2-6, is DGGITQSPKYLFRKEGQNVTLSCEQNLNHDAMYWYRQDPGQGLRLIYYSQIVNDFQKGDIAEGYSVSREKKESFPLTVTSAQKNPTAFYLCATTRTGVSGANVLTFGAGSRLTVL.

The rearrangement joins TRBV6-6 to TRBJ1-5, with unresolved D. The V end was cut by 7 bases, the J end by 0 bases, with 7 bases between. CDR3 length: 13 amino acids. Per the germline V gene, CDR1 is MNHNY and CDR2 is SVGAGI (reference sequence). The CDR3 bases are TGTGCCAGCACCCTAGATAGCAATCAGCCCCAGCATTTT. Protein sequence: CASTLDSNQPQHF.

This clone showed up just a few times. The CDR3 DNA follows: TGTGCCAGCAGCTCGCTCCCACTCTACGAGCAGTACTTC. Its translation: CASSSLPLYEQYF. The rearrangement links TRBV7-2 to TRBJ2-7, with D hard to call. This CDR3 has 13 amino acids. Per germline, CDR1 SGHTA and CDR2 FQGNSA. Trimming removed 4 bases from V and 3 bases from J, with 10 bases in between.

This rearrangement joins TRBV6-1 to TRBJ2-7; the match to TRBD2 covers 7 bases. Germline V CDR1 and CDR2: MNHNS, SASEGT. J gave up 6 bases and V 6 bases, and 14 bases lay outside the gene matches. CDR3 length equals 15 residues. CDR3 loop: CASSASAGYTLEQYF. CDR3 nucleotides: TGTGCCAGCAGCGCCTCAGCGGGATACACCCTCGAGCAGTACTTC.

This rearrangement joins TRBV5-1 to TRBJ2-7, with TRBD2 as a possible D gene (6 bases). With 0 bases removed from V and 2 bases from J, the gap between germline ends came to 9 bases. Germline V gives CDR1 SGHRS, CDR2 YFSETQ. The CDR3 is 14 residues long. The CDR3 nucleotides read TGCGCCAGCAGCTTGGGTCCGGGGGCCTACGAGCAGTACTTC. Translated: CASSLGPGAYEQYF.

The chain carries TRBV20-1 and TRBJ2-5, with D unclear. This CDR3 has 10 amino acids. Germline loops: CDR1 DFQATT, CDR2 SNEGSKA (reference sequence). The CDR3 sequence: CTESEETQYF. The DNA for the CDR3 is TGCACGGAGAGTGAAGAGACCCAGTACTTC.

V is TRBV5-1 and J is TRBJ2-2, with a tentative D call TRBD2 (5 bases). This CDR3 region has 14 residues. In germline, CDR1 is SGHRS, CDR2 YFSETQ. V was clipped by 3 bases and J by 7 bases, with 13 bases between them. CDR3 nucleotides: TGCGCCAGCAGCTACGAGGCGGGTAACGGGGAGCTGTTTTTT. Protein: CASSYEAGNGELFF.

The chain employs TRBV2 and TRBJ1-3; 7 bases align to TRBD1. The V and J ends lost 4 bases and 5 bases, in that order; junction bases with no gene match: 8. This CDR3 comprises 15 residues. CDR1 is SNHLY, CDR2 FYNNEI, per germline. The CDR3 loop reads CASSGQGVRRNTIYF. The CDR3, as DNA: TGTGCCAGCAGTGGGCAGGGGGTGAGAAGAAACACCATATATTTT.

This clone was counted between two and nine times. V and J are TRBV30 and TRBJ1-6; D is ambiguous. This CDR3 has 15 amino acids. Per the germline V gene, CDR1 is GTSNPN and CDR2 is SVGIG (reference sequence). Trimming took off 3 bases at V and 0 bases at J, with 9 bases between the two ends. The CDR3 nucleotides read TGTGCCTGGAGAGATAAGAGCTCCTATAATTCACCCCTCCACTTT. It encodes CAWRDKSSYNSPLHF.

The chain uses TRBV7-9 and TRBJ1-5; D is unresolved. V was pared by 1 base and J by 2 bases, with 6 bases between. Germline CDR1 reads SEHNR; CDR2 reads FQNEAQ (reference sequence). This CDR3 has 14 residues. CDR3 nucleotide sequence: TGTGCCAGCAGCTTAGGTGCAGGCAATCAGCCCCAGCATTTT. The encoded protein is CASSLGAGNQPQHF.

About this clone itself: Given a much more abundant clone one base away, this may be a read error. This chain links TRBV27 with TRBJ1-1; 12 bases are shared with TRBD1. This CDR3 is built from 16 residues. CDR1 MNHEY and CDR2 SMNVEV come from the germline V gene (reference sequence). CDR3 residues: CASSFGTGGLGTETFF. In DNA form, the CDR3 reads TGTGCCAGCAGCTTCGGGACAGGGGGCTTGGGGACTGAAACTTTCTTT.

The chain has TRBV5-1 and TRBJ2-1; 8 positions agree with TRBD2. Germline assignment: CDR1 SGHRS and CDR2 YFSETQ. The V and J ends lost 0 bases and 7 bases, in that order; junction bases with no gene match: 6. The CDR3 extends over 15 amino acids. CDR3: CASSLDGGAWNEQFF. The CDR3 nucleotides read TGCGCCAGCAGCTTGGACGGGGGGGCATGGAATGAGCAGTTCTTC.

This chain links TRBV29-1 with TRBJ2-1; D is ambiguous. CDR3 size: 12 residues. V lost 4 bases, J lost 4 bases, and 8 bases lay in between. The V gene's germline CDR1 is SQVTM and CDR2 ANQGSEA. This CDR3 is CSVGEAYNEQFF. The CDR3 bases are TGCAGCGTTGGTGAAGCGTACAATGAGCAGTTCTTC.

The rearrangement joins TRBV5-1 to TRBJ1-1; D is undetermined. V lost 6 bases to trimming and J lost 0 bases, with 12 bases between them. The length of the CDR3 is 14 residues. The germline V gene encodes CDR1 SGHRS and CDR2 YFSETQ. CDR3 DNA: TGCGCCAGCACGGAGCGGGGAGTGAACACTGAAGCTTTCTTT. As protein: CASTERGVNTEAFF.

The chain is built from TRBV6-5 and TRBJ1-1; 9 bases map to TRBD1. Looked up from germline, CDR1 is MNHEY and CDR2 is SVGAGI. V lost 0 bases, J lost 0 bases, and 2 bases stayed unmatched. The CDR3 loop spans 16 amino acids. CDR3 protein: CASSYSGQGLNTEAFF. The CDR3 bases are TGTGCCAGCAGTTACTCGGGACAGGGTCTGAACACTGAAGCTTTCTTT.

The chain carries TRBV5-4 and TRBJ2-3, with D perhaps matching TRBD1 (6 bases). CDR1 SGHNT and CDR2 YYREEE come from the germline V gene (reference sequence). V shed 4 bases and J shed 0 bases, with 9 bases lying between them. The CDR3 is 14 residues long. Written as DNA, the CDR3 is TGTGCCAGCAGCCGGGACACAAGCACAGATACGCAGTATTTT. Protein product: CASSRDTSTDTQYF.